In its sample, the clone carrying this TCR beta chain was seen once. No antigen is known for it. The table came from immunoSEQ multiplex PCR; TCRdb's copy has only in-frame clones and leaves some out. Of roughly 2,300,000 clones in the sample, just under 95% were seen once. Healthy HIV-negative adults with no recent acute infections or vaccinations were recruited as donors. CD45RA+ naive and CD45RA-negative memory subsets were separated from CD4+ cells. This record belongs to a study of shared clonotypes between healthy human individuals. Looking at the study overall: Each donor's CD8 memory used one plate, CD8 naive two, each CD4 subset three. Study-level points and caveats: The generation probabilities recorded for non-shared clonotypes fell below those of clonotypes shared by all four donors.

The CDR3 spans 12 residues. Per germline, CDR1 KGHSH and CDR2 LQKENI. The V and J ends lost 3 bases and 8 bases respectively, with 10 bases between them. The material sequenced was naive CD4+ T cells from PBMCs. Subset specified: CD45RA+ positively selected. The origin of this receptor is a man between 18 and 35 years old in good health. Some clones in this sample may be carry-over from other donors' samples. The rearrangement uses TRBV18 and TRBJ1-2, with D uncertain. As DNA, the CDR3 is TGTGCCAGCTCACCTTCAACGGAGGGCTACACCTTC. Encoded protein: CASSPSTEGYTF.